These 21 T cell receptor beta chains share one sample of origin, sequenced in a study of monozygotic twins with inflammatory bowel disease. TCRdb reprocessed the 5' RACE reads and stores each CDR3 protein as one record, lacking DNA. This repertoire includes approximately 330,000 distinct CDR3 sequences. Sequencing was carried out using blood. All receptors come from a human donor with ulcerative colitis or Crohn's disease, or a healthy co-twin of an affected twin (not recorded which).

The chain links TRBV20-1 to TRBJ1-5. The germline CDR1 and CDR2 sequences are DFQATT and SNEGSKA (reference sequence). The CDR3 runs 15 residues. CDR3 amino acids: CSARTSLYRDQPQHF.

The chain carries TRBV5-1 and TRBJ1-1; absent DNA, TCRdb's TRBD1 call cannot be checked. Germline-derived CDR1 and CDR2 are SGHRS and YFSETQ. The CDR3 sequence is 15 residues long. The CDR3 is CASSWNRDPNTEAFF.

The CDR3 spells CSARDFRGQFF. This sequence joins TRBV20-1 and TRBJ2-1. Germline V gene data show CDR1 as DFQATT and CDR2 as SNEGSKA (reference sequence). This CDR3 has 11 residues.

This chain joins TRBV7-2 and TRBJ1-1; the D call from TCRdb, TRBD1, cannot be confirmed without DNA. The CDR3 extends over 14 amino acids. Germline values: CDR1 SGHTA, CDR2 FQGNSA. The CDR3 loop reads CASSSNMVTGVAFF.

The chain joins TRBV20-1 to TRBJ2-3; the D call of TRBD2 rests on TCRdb alone, since no DNA is present to check it. CDR3 size: 16 residues. Germline CDR1 DFQATT, CDR2 SNEGSKA (reference sequence). The CDR3 sequence: CSARAQTSGSKDTQYF.

The chain joins TRBV6-4 to TRBJ2-1. This CDR3 contains 15 residues. Germline values: CDR1 MRHNA, CDR2 SNTAGT. CDR3 loop: CASSYNHWGSGEQFF.

This rearrangement joins TRBV5-1 to TRBJ2-1. The CDR3 runs 14 residues. Germline CDR1 and CDR2: SGHRS and YFSETQ. CDR3: CASSLDSEYNEQFF.

The chain joins TRBV10-3 to TRBJ1-5. Germline assignment: CDR1 ENHRY and CDR2 SYGVKD. The CDR3 spans 17 residues. The CDR3 sequence: CAISERLDFAGNQPQHF.

The chain is built from TRBV28 and TRBJ2-1. The V gene's germline CDR1 is MDHEN and CDR2 SYDVKM. The CDR3 totals 14 residues. Here the CDR3 reads CASSFFLGYNEQFF.

The rearrangement links TRBV30 to TRBJ1-5. The CDR3 covers 16 residues. Looked up from germline, CDR1 is GTSNPN and CDR2 is SVGIG (reference sequence). The CDR3 spells CAWSVDQNSGNQPQHF.

The genes are TRBV20-1 and TRBJ2-1; TCRdb proposes TRBD2, but this gene call is untestable without DNA. Looked up from germline, CDR1 is DFQATT and CDR2 is SNEGSKA (reference sequence). CDR3 length: 16 residues. Here the CDR3 reads CSAHPVSGGINNEQFF.

This chain links TRBV7-3 with TRBJ1-6. The germline gives CDR1 SGHTA, CDR2 FQGTGA. The CDR3 is 14 amino acids. CDR3 amino acids: CASSRRGSDSPLHF.

The CDR3 loop is CASSLESSGRAFGTQYF. The chain is built from TRBV11-2 and TRBJ2-5; TCRdb proposes TRBD2, but this gene call is untestable without DNA. The CDR3 length is 17 residues. CDR1 is SGHAT and CDR2 is FQNNGV in the germline V gene.

CDR3 sequence: CASSGGRLSYEQYF. The chain combines TRBV10-2 with TRBJ2-7; there is no DNA to check the TCRdb D call of TRBD1. Germline CDR1 and CDR2: WSHSY and SAAADI. The CDR3 contains 14 residues.

The rearrangement joins TRBV5-1 to TRBJ2-7; TCRdb's D call of TRBD1 is untestable without DNA. There are 14 residues in the CDR3. Germline CDR1 SGHRS, CDR2 YFSETQ. CDR3: CASLQGTGSYEQYF. The complete variable domain, with remaining parts taken from reference TRBV5-1 and TRBJ2-7, reads KAGVTQTPRYLIKTRGQQVTLSCSPISGHRSVSWYQQTPGQGLQFLFEYFSETQRNKGNFPGRFSGRQFSNSRSEMNVSTLELGDSALYLCASLQGTGSYEQYFGPGTRLTVT.

The CDR3 loop reads CSAREGTGTLETQYF. J is TRBJ2-5 and V is TRBV20-1; the D gene TCRdb calls, TRBD1, cannot be checked with no DNA. CDR3 length: 15 amino acids. Germline V lookup: CDR1 DFQATT, CDR2 SNEGSKA (reference sequence).

The rearrangement uses TRBV6-6 and TRBJ1-5; absent DNA, TCRdb's TRBD1 call cannot be checked. Per the germline V gene, CDR1 is MNHNY and CDR2 is SVGAGI (reference sequence). The CDR3 extends over 13 amino acids. This chain's CDR3 is CASNSGQSQPQHF.

V is TRBV20-1 and J is TRBJ2-3; the TCRdb D gene call, TRBD1, has no DNA to confirm it. Germline V CDR1 and CDR2: DFQATT, SNEGSKA (reference sequence). The CDR3 is 15 amino acids. The CDR3 loop reads CSASSGQGGTDTQYF.

This rearrangement joins TRBV5-1 to TRBJ1-6. The CDR3 totals 15 residues. The germline V gene has CDR1 SGHRS and CDR2 YFSETQ. Here the CDR3 reads CASSLESGDRSPLHF.

The rearrangement uses TRBV19 and TRBJ2-1; TCRdb designates TRBD2, a call that cannot be tested without DNA. Germline CDR1 is LNHDA and CDR2 is SQIVND (reference sequence). The CDR3 length is 15 residues. The CDR3 loop is CASNRWEGSYNEQFF. The full variable domain, its missing parts supplied by reference TRBV19 and TRBJ2-1, is DGGITQSPKYLFRKEGQNVTLSCEQNLNHDAMYWYRQDPGQGLRLIYYSQIVNDFQKGDIAEGYSVSREKKESFPLTVTSAQKNPTAFYLCASNRWEGSYNEQFFGPGTRLTVL.

The J gene is TRBJ2-3, the V gene TRBV18. There are 12 residues in the CDR3. CDR1 and CDR2 from the germline V gene are KGHSH and LQKENI. The CDR3 protein is CASSPFTDTQYF. Full variable domain (rest looked up from reference TRBV18 and TRBJ2-3): NAGVMQNPRHLVRRRGQEARLRCSPMKGHSHVYWYRQLPEEGLKFMVYLQKENIIDESGMPKERFSAEFPKEGPSILRIQQVVRGDSAAYFCASSPFTDTQYFGPGTRLTVL.